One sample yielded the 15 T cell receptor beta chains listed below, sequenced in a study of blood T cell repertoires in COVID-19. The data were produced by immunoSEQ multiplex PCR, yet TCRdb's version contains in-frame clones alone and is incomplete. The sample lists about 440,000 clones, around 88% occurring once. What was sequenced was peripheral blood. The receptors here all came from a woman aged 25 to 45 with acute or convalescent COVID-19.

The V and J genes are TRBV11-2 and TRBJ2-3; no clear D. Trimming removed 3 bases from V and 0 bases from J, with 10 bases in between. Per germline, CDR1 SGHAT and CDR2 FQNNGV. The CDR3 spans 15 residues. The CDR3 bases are TGTGCCAGCAGCTTTTATCCAGGAAGCACAGATACGCAGTATTTT. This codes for CASSFYPGSTDTQYF.

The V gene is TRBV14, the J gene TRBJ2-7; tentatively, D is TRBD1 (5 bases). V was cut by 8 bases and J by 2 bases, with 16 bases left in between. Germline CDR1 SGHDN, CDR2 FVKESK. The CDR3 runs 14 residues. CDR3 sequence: CASSSLDIPYEQYF. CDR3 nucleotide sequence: TGTGCCAGCTCCTCTCTGGACATTCCCTACGAGCAGTACTTC.

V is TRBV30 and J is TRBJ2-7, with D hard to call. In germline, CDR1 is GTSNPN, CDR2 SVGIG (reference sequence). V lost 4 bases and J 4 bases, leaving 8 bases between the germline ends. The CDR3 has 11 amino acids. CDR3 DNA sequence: TGTGCCTGGAACCGAGGTTACGAGCAGTACTTC. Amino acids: CAWNRGYEQYF. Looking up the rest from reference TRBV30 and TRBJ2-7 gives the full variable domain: SQTIHQWPATLVQPVGSPLSLECTVEGTSNPNLYWYRQAAGRGLQLLFYSVGIGQISSEVPQNLSASRPQDRQFILSSKKLLLSDSGFYLCAWNRGYEQYFGPGTRLTVT.

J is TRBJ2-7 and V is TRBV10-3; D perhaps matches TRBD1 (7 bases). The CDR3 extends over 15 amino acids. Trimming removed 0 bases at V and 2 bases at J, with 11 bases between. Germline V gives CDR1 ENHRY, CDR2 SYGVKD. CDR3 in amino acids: CAISESQGGTYEQYF. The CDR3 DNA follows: TGTGCCATCAGTGAGTCTCAGGGGGGAACCTACGAGCAGTACTTC.

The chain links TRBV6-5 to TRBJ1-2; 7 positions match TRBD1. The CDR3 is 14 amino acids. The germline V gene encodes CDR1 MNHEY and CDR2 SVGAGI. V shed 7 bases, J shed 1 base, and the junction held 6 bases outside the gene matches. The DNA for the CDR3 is TGTGCCAGCATTAGACAGGGTTATAACTATGGCTACACCTTC. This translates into CASIRQGYNYGYTF.

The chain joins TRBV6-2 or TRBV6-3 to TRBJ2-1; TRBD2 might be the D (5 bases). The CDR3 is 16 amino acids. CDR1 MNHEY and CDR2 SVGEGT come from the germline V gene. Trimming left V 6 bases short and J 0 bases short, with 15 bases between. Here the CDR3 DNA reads TGTGCCAGCAGCCCTCCGGGAAAGAGCTCCTACAATGAGCAGTTCTTC. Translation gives CASSPPGKSSYNEQFF.

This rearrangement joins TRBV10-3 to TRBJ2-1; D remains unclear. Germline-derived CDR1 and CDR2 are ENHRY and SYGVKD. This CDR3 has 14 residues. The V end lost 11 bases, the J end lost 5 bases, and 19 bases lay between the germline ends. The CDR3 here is CAPNGWRRNNEQFF. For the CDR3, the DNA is TGTGCCCCAAACGGGTGGCGACGGAACAATGAGCAGTTCTTC.

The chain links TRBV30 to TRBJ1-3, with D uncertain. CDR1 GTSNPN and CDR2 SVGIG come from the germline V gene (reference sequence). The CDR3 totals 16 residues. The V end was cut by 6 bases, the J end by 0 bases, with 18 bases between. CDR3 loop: CACLEMREISGNTIYF. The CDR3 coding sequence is TGTGCCTGTCTCGAAATGAGGGAAATCTCTGGAAACACCATATATTTT. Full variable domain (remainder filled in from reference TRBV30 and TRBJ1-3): SQTIHQWPATLVQPVGSPLSLECTVEGTSNPNLYWYRQAAGRGLQLLFYSVGIGQISSEVPQNLSASRPQDRQFILSSKKLLLSDSGFYLCACLEMREISGNTIYFGEGSWLTVV.

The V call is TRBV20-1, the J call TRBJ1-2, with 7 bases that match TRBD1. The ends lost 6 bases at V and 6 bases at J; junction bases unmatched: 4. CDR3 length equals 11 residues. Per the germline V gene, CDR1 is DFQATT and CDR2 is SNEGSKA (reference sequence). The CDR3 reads CSANDRDGYTF. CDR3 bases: TGCAGTGCAAATGACAGGGATGGCTACACCTTC.

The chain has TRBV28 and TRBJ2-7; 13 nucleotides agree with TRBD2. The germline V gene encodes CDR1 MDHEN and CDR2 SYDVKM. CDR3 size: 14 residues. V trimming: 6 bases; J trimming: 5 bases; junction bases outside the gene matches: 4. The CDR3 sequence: CASRTSGGVDEQYF. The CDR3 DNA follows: TGTGCCAGCAGAACTAGCGGGGGGGTCGACGAGCAGTACTTC.

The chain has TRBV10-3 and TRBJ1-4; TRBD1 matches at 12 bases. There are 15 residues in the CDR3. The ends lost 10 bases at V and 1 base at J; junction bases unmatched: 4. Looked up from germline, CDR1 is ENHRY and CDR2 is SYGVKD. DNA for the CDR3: TGTGCCACTAGGGACAGGGGGCAAACTAATGAAAAACTGTTTTTT. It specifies CATRDRGQTNEKLFF.

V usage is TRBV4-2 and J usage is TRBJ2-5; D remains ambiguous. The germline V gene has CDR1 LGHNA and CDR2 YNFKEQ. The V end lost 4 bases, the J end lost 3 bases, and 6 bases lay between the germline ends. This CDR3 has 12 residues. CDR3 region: CASSRPEETQYF. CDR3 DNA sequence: TGTGCCAGCAGCCGGCCCGAAGAGACCCAGTACTTC.

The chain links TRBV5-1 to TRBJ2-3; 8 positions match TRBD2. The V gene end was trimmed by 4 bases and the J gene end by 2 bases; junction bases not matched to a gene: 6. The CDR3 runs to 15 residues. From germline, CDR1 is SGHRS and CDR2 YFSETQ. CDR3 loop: CASSGGGSDTDTQYF. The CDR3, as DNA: TGCGCCAGCAGCGGCGGGGGGTCGGACACAGATACGCAGTATTTT.

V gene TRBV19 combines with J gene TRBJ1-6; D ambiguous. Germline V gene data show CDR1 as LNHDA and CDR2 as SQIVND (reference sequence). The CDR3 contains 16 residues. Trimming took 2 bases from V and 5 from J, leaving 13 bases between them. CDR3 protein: CASSIIFTANNSPLHF. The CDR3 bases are TGTGCCAGTAGTATAATCTTTACAGCTAATAATTCACCCCTCCACTTT. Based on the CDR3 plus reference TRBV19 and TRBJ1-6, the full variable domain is DGGITQSPKYLFRKEGQNVTLSCEQNLNHDAMYWYRQDPGQGLRLIYYSQIVNDFQKGDIAEGYSVSREKKESFPLTVTSAQKNPTAFYLCASSIIFTANNSPLHFGNGTRLTVT.

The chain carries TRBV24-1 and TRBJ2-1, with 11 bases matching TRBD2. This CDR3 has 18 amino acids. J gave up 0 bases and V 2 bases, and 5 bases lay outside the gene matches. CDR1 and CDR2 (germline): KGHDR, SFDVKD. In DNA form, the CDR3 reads TGTGCCACCAGTGATTCGTCCCTAGCGGGGGGCTCCTACAATGAGCAGTTCTTC. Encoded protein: CATSDSSLAGGSYNEQFF.